Each of the 15 T cell receptor beta chains below was sequenced from the same sample in a study of shared clonotypes between healthy human individuals. Only in-frame clones appear in the TCRdb table, and some are missing; sequencing was by immunoSEQ multiplex PCR. Of 1.6 million or so clones listed, around 97% are singletons. Input material: naive CD4+ T cells sorted from blood. Subset noted: CD45RA+ positively selected. The receptors here all came from a young man in good health.

The chain combines TRBV2 with TRBJ1-5; the D gene is possibly TRBD1 (6 bases). The CDR3 is made up of 13 amino acids. Trimming stripped 3 bases from V and 6 bases from J, with 9 bases between. Per germline, CDR1 SNHLY and CDR2 FYNNEI. The CDR3 DNA sequence: TGTGCCAGCAGTGACAGGGACACTCAGCCCCAGCATTTT. It translates to CASSDRDTQPQHF.

The rearrangement joins TRBV19 to TRBJ2-7, with 8 bases matching TRBD1. There are 16 residues in the CDR3. Trimming at V came to 6 bases and at J to 1 base, leaving 11 bases not matched to a gene. The V gene's germline CDR1 is LNHDA and CDR2 SQIVND (reference sequence). The CDR3 DNA is TGTGCCAGTAGCCTCAGAGGCGGGACAGGTTCCTACGAGCAGTACTTC. This gives the protein CASSLRGGTGSYEQYF. Full variable domain (remainder filled in from reference TRBV19 and TRBJ2-7): DGGITQSPKYLFRKEGQNVTLSCEQNLNHDAMYWYRQDPGQGLRLIYYSQIVNDFQKGDIAEGYSVSREKKESFPLTVTSAQKNPTAFYLCASSLRGGTGSYEQYFGPGTRLTVT.

This rearrangement joins TRBV11-2 to TRBJ2-1; TRBD2 matches 9 bases. The germline gives CDR1 SGHAT, CDR2 FQNNGV. J gave up 7 bases and V 1 base, and 5 bases lay outside the gene matches. This CDR3 is 15 amino acids long. The CDR3 bases are TGTGCCAGCAGCTTAGGATTAGCGGGGGAGAATGAGCAGTTCTTC. Protein sequence: CASSLGLAGENEQFF.

The chain couples TRBV14 to TRBJ1-2; possibly TRBD1 for D (5 bases). Trimming cost V 4 bases and J 2 bases, with 8 bases left between them. Germline values: CDR1 SGHDN, CDR2 FVKESK. The CDR3 covers 13 residues. The CDR3 region is CASSRGVNYGYTF. In nucleotides, the CDR3 is TGTGCCAGCAGCCGAGGGGTAAACTATGGCTACACCTTC.

The rearrangement links TRBV29-1 to TRBJ1-2; D may be TRBD1 (5 bases). Germline CDR1 and CDR2: SQVTM and ANQGSEA. The CDR3 covers 10 residues. Trimming left V 7 bases short and J 10 bases short, with 13 bases between. CDR3 DNA: TGCAGCGCGGTGGGGGAGGACTACACCTTC. This encodes CSAVGEDYTF. The complete variable domain, with remaining parts taken from reference TRBV29-1 and TRBJ1-2, reads SAVISQKPSRDICQRGTSLTIQCQVDSQVTMMFWYRQQPGQSLTLIATANQGSEATYESGFVIDKFPISRPNLTFSTLTVSNMSPEDSSIYLCSAVGEDYTFGSGTRLTVV.

The J gene is TRBJ1-3, the V gene TRBV6-6; 9 nucleotides align to TRBD1. The CDR3 is made up of 16 amino acids. The V and J ends lost 6 bases and 2 bases, in that order; junction bases with no gene match: 8. Germline V gene sequence: CDR1 MNHNY, CDR2 SVGAGI (reference sequence). In DNA, the CDR3 is TGTGCCAGCAGGGAAACAGGGGGCATTGCTGGAAACACCATATATTTT. Protein product: CASRETGGIAGNTIYF.

This clone was detected once. The chain uses TRBV6-1 and TRBJ2-2; 8 nucleotides match TRBD2. This CDR3 has 15 amino acids. V was pared by 2 bases and J by 7 bases, with 6 bases of the junction left unmatched. Germline-derived CDR1 and CDR2 are MNHNS and SASEGT. CDR3 region: CASSEPGRAHGELFF. The DNA for the CDR3 is TGTGCCAGCAGTGAACCCGGGAGGGCCCACGGGGAGCTGTTTTTT.

The rearrangement links TRBV18 to TRBJ2-1, with TRBD2 identical over 10 bases. With V trimmed by 5 bases and J by 7 bases, 14 bases remained unmatched. CDR1 KGHSH and CDR2 LQKENI come from the germline V gene. The CDR3 consists of 17 residues. DNA for the CDR3: TGTGCCAGCTCAGCCAACCTCCCTAGCGGGAGAATGAATGAGCAGTTCTTC. Residues: CASSANLPSGRMNEQFF.

J is TRBJ2-2 and V is TRBV10-3, with 9 bases identical to TRBD2. Trimming cost V 7 bases and J 6 bases; bases outside gene matches: 12. This CDR3 has 16 residues. Looked up from germline, CDR1 is ENHRY and CDR2 is SYGVKD. The CDR3 DNA is TGTGCCATCAATACCGGGGGCGGGAGGGCCTCCGGGGAGCTGTTTTTT. Residues: CAINTGGGRASGELFF.

The rearrangement links TRBV20-1 to TRBJ2-2; no definite D call. The CDR3 covers 11 residues. V was trimmed by 3 bases and J by 6 bases, leaving 5 bases between them. Germline V CDR1 and CDR2: DFQATT, SNEGSKA (reference sequence). CDR3 residues: CSASGPGELFF. CDR3 in DNA: TGCAGTGCTAGCGGGCCCGGGGAGCTGTTTTTT.

This sequence joins TRBV5-4 and TRBJ2-7; D gene uncertain. Germline CDR1 reads SGHNT; CDR2 reads YYREEE (reference sequence). The CDR3 runs to 14 residues. V lost 2 bases and J 3 bases, leaving 12 bases between the germline ends. CDR3 residues: CASSFTATGYEQYF. CDR3 nucleotide sequence: TGTGCCAGCAGCTTTACAGCCACCGGCTACGAGCAGTACTTC.

The chain links TRBV10-1 to TRBJ2-5; 14 bases line up with TRBD2. V lost 4 bases, J lost 5 bases, and 3 bases stayed unmatched. The CDR3 is made up of 15 amino acids. Germline CDR1 and CDR2: WNHNN and SYGVQD (reference sequence). As DNA, the CDR3 is TGCGCCAGCAGTGGACTAGCGGGAGGGTTGGAGACCCAGTACTTC. Protein product: CASSGLAGGLETQYF.

CDR3 loop: CASSRGDREYEQYF. CDR3 coding DNA: TGTGCCAGCAGCAGGGGAGACCGGGAGTACGAGCAGTACTTC. The chain has TRBV9 and TRBJ2-7; D possibly corresponds to TRBD2 (6 bases). There are 14 residues in the CDR3. V was shortened by 4 bases and J by 4 bases, with 15 bases between the two germline ends. Germline lookup yields CDR1 SGDLS and CDR2 YYNGEE. The whole variable domain, filled in from reference TRBV9 and TRBJ2-7, reads DSGVTQTPKHLITATGQRVTLRCSPRSGDLSVYWYQQSLDQGLQFLIQYYNGEERAKGNILERFSAQQFPDLHSELNLSSLELGDSALYFCASSRGDREYEQYFGPGTRLTVT.

The chain couples TRBV29-1 to TRBJ2-3, with TRBD2 matching over 10 bases. The junction had 7 bases not matched to a gene; V was cut back by 3 bases and J by 4 bases. Per the germline V gene, CDR1 is SQVTM and CDR2 is ANQGSEA. This CDR3 spans 15 amino acids. The CDR3 DNA is TGCAGCGTTGAGATCCTAGCGGGAGCTGCAGATACGCAGTATTTT. Its translation: CSVEILAGAADTQYF.

The chain is built from TRBV7-3 and TRBJ2-1; TRBD1 agrees at 7 bases. The CDR3 covers 13 residues. The germline V gene encodes CDR1 SGHTA and CDR2 FQGTGA. Trimming cost V 4 bases and J 10 bases; bases outside gene matches: 7. CDR3 in DNA: TGTGCCAGCAGCTCTTTGGACAGGCCCGAGCAGTTCTTC. Translation: CASSSLDRPEQFF.